This T cell receptor beta chain comes out of a study of shared clonotypes between healthy human individuals. V shed 6 bases and J 5 bases; nucleotides not matched to a gene: 4. The CDR3 loop spans 13 amino acids. Germline V gives CDR1 SQVTM, CDR2 ANQGSEA. Only in-frame clones appear in the TCRdb table, and some are missing; sequencing was by immunoSEQ multiplex PCR. Found here are about 680,000 clones, 90% to 95% of them singletons; the top ten hold approximately 24%. Positive CCR7 selection of CD45RO-negative cells yielded the naive CD8 cells, and terminally differentiated effector memory CD45RA+ cells were excluded.

The sequence came from a man aged 25 to 40 in good health. This chain connects TRBV29-1 to TRBJ2-2; TRBD2 aligns across 9 bases. The specimen sequenced was naive CD8+ T cells sorted from blood. The CDR3 here is CSVVTSGTGELFF. The CDR3 DNA reads as TGCAGCGTCGTGACTAGCGGTACCGGGGAGCTGTTTTTT.